This entry is about one T cell receptor (beta chain). This clonotype appeared many times. This clone's antigen is unknown. Within one base of it there is no much larger clone, and no base qualities were kept. This sample was sequenced with an Illumina NovaSeq 6000. Synthesis of TCR cDNA relied on 5'RACE template switching, a step that introduced a universal primer site along with unique molecular identifiers. Priming for cDNA synthesis came from both the TCR alpha and TCR beta constant segments. Library amplification involved two PCR steps, and the second step added sample barcodes and sequencing adapters. Sequencing of the libraries was done on either Illumina HiSeq 2500 (2x100 bp) or NovaSeq (2x150 bp). The study's processing was this. Demultiplexing of reads and collapsing into UMI consensus sequences were performed with MIGEC, and V(D)J alignment was carried out with MiXCR. Vaccine-responding clonotypes were identified with edgeR using replicate PBMC samples, with FDR below 0.01 and a log2 fold change above 5 up to day 15 being required. Bulk clonotypes were assigned CD4 or CD8 identity according to which sequenced CD4 or CD8 repertoire held them at higher abundance. TCRdb ran its own pipeline on the public reads, namely fastp trimming at Q25 and MiXCR clone calling, and kept in-frame beta chains. Identical CDR3 proteins give one entry, which carries the most common genes and DNA. The V and J calls, along with clone size, are taken from TCRdb and not from the paper's own processing. This sample lists 300,000 to 350,000 distinct CDR3 sequences; around 4.1% were detected once. More than 20% of the sample is held by the ten biggest clonotypes.

The treatment or condition label, as the study defines it: live attenuated yellow fever vaccine strain. At each blood-draw timepoint, two biological replicates of bulk PBMCs were obtained. A standard Ficoll-Paque protocol was used to isolate PBMCs from peripheral blood. TriZol was used to extract RNA from bulk PBMCs, from CD4 and CD8 fractions, and from dextramer-positive and dextramer-negative fractions. This entry is derived from a study of T cells after yellow fever vaccination (dated by TCRdb to about 2019). About the full investigation: Libraries from fractions with low cell numbers were prepared with the SMART-Seq v4 Ultra Low Input RNA kit. To follow T-cell clones before and after primary and booster YFV17D yellow fever vaccination, bulk TCR alpha and beta repertoires were sequenced over time. Two healthy male donors, one aged 18 to 29 and one aged 30 to 40 years, were included in the cohort. Blood was collected at multiple timepoints before and after primary and secondary immunization, and bulk PBMC replicates and cell subsets were isolated.

The investigation overall reported the following: Because abundant contaminating clonotypes from the bulk population could be contained in FACS-sorted repertoires, computational filtering was required. Compared with the primary T-cell response, the secondary T-cell response was weaker but faster, peaking on day 5 rather than day 15. After the booster, most clones that had expanded after primary vaccination were detected again (around 97% of CD4 and around nine tenths of CD8), suggesting broad maintenance of memory. Because the study included only a couple of donors, the extent to which the findings can be generalized is limited. A small fraction of clonotypes showed up in both the CD4 and CD8 compartments, probably as a result of convergent recombination.

Sequences SGHAT (CDR1) and FQNNGV (CDR2) are obtained from the germline V gene. Cut back by 3 bases and 3 bases, the V and J ends lie 15 bases apart. The CDR3 starts with the cysteine, ends with the phenylalanine, and has 15 residues. The kept DNA is CDR3 alone, 45 bases in frame from the first base. Source: PBMCs, taken 5 days after the yellow fever booster vaccination. Recombination connected TRBV11-2 to TRBJ2-7; the D gene cannot be resolved beyond TRBD1 or TRBD2, each matching 5 bases. This clonotype was sampled from a man between 18 and 35 years old who received the YFV17D yellow fever vaccine. The base sequence is TGTGCCAGCAGCTTCGGGGAAGGGACCCACTACGAGCAGTACTTC. Its amino acids are CASSFGEGTHYEQYF.